The clone carrying this T cell receptor beta chain was detected a few times. Antigen specificity is unknown. The CDR3 is made up of 12 amino acids. Deletions cut 11 bases from V and 0 bases from J, with 5 bases between. Germline CDR1 is LNHDA and CDR2 is SQIVND (reference sequence). TCR beta CDR3 region amplification was performed from RNA transcripts. Carried out on the TCR CDR3, a first-round RT-PCR used the HTBI primer set. TCRdb passed the multiplex PCR reads through MiXCR, listing each CDR3 protein once. The profile shows more than 500,000 distinct CDR3 sequences, more than 45% of them singletons. The data were taken from a study of T cells in Graves' hyperthyroidism and ophthalmopathy. Study results and caveats: Within blood appeared most thyroid clonotypes that had expanded above 0.001.

The sequence was obtained from an adult woman with Graves' disease, either hyperthyroidism or ophthalmopathy (not recorded which). Sequenced sample: peripheral blood or thyroid tissue (not recorded which). This rearrangement joins TRBV19 to TRBJ2-6, with D unresolved. CDR3: CAWDSGANVLTF. For the CDR3, the DNA is TGTGCCTGGGACTCTGGGGCCAACGTCCTGACTTTC.